This T cell receptor beta chain came from a study of neurological immune-mediated disorders. Notes on the study in general: None of the CDR3 amino acid sequences found in expanded clones was shared across subjects. This suggests that the TCR-beta repertoires were private in all groups.

The authors made cDNA by 5'RACE with 10-nucleotide random UMIs. Sequencing runs each yielded over 170 million TCR-beta sequences from 15-18 subjects. One entry per CDR3 protein results from TCRdb running MiXCR on the 5' RACE reads. The repertoire includes over 90,000 distinct CDR3 sequences, 11% of them detected once, and 2.5% to 4% sits in the top ten. The CDR3 sequence is 14 residues long. Germline CDR1 is KGHSH and CDR2 is LQKENI. Germline trimming cut 3 bases from V and 6 bases from J; bases unmatched to any gene: 6. This clonotype was observed a handful of times. Its antigen is still unknown. Stated time point: longitudinal time-point 3. A total of 2 million PBMCs stored at -80 degrees C provided the unsorted libraries.

The material sequenced was PBMCs. The receptor was derived from a female donor with HTLV-1-associated myelopathy (HAM/TSP). The chain employs TRBV18 and TRBJ2-7, with 9 bases aligning to TRBD1. The CDR3 nucleotides read TGTGCCAGCTCACCGGTCGAGACAGGGGGCGAGCAGTACTTC. Encoded protein: CASSPVETGGEQYF.